This T cell receptor beta chain was found in a study of T cells in localized non-small cell lung cancer. Some clones are missing from TCRdb's copy, which holds only in-frame ones; the method was immunoSEQ multiplex PCR. The sample has more than 70,000 clones; 80% to 90% are singletons. Germline assignment: CDR1 MNHEY and CDR2 SMNVEV (reference sequence). The ends were cut back, 2 bases at V and 3 bases at J, with 8 bases in the middle. The CDR3 is made up of 13 amino acids. The sample in question was peripheral blood, obtained before any cancer treatment. The chain joins TRBV27 to TRBJ2-7, with D perhaps TRBD2 (5 bases). The TCR comes from a man between 40 and 69 years old with stage I lung adenocarcinoma. The CDR3 reads CASSLQEDYEQYF. CDR3 nucleotides: TGTGCCAGCAGTTTACAGGAGGACTACGAGCAGTACTTC.